These 3 T cell receptor beta chains came from one sample sequenced in a study of CD8+CD57+ T cells in acquired aplastic anemia. The TCR beta profiling, which covered VDJ combination and CDR3 sequence, was carried out using genomic DNA as the template. One entry per CDR3 protein results from TCRdb running MiXCR on the reads. The data hold about 190,000 distinct CDR3 sequences, with 50% to 55% observed a single time. Sequencing was carried out using sorted CD4+, CD8+, or CD8+CD57+ T cells (not recorded which) from PBMCs. The receptors come from a human donor in good health, serving as a control.

This clonotype was observed at least ten times. The chain joins TRBV27 to TRBJ1-1; 7 bases are a match to TRBD1. Germline values: CDR1 MNHEY, CDR2 SMNVEV (reference sequence). The CDR3 spans 14 residues. Trimming cost V 3 bases and J 3 bases; bases outside gene matches: 4. DNA of the CDR3: TGTGCCAGCAGTTTCGAAGGGGGCTACACTGAAGCTTTCTTT. Translated, it gives CASSFEGGYTEAFF.

This clonotype was observed at least ten times. This sequence joins TRBV14 and TRBJ2-2; unclear D gene. The CDR3 has 14 amino acids. Trimming pared 2 bases from V and 2 bases from J, leaving 6 bases between. CDR1 SGHDN and CDR2 FVKESK come from the germline V gene. The CDR3 is CASSQYGNTGELFF. Here the CDR3 DNA reads TGTGCCAGCAGCCAATACGGCAACACCGGGGAGCTGTTTTTT. The complete variable domain, with remaining parts taken from reference TRBV14 and TRBJ2-2, reads EAGVTQFPSHSVIEKGQTVTLRCDPISGHDNLYWYRRVMGKEIKFLLHFVKESKQDESGMPNNRFLAERTGGTYSTLKVQPAELEDSGVYFCASSQYGNTGELFFGEGSRLTVL.

This clonotype came up many times. The chain recombines TRBV6-5 with TRBJ1-2, with 7 bases fitting TRBD1. This CDR3 has 16 residues. The V segment lost 5 bases and the J segment 8 bases; nucleotides outside the gene matches: 17. From germline, CDR1 is MNHEY and CDR2 SVGAGI. In DNA form, the CDR3 reads TGTGCCAGCAGTCGAGAGCGACAGGGATCTCTCGTAGGCTACACCTTC. Translation: CASSRERQGSLVGYTF.